This T cell receptor (beta chain) was captured in a study of STAT3 mutations in large granular lymphocyte leukemia. The overall study: Immunosuppressive therapy was given to more than half of T-LGLL patients. Study-level points and caveats: Every T-LGLL patient had at least one immunodominant TCRbeta clonotype. Samples missed the first appearance of the clone.

Average productive template count per sample was about 40,773. Data came from immunoSEQ multiplex PCR; TCRdb stores just in-frame clones and leaves some out. The data contain 15,000 to 20,000 clones, 84% of them singletons. Details on this clone: No antigen is known for it.

Trimming took 5 bases from V and 2 from J; bases not matched to a gene: 5. Per germline, CDR1 SQVTM and CDR2 ANQGSEA. The CDR3 contains 14 residues. J is TRBJ2-5 and V is TRBV29-1; 10 bases are shared with TRBD2. Material: peripheral blood mononuclear cells. The sequence came from a man aged 50 to 59 with T-cell large granular lymphocyte leukemia. Some clones in this sample may be carry-over from other donors' samples. CDR3 sequence: CSVSRTSGQETQYF. The CDR3, as DNA: TGCAGCGTTTCCAGGACTAGCGGACAAGAGACCCAGTACTTC.